Following are 25 T cell receptor beta chains from one sample sequenced in a study of CD8 T cells in ankylosing spondylitis. TCRdb passed the 5' RACE reads through MiXCR, listing each CDR3 protein once. The data hold fewer than 350,000 distinct CDR3 sequences, with about 9.9% observed a single time. The sequenced sample consisted of blood, either unsorted or a sorted T cell fraction (not recorded which). Receptors were obtained from a female donor with ankylosing spondylitis or in good health (not recorded which).

With respect to this clonotype: Germline and junction disagree at one end, which may indicate a read error. The chain has TRBV9 and TRBJ2-1, with D perhaps matching TRBD1 (7 bases). CDR1 is SGDLS and CDR2 is YYNGEE in the germline V gene. CDR3 length equals 17 residues. This CDR3 is CAGSVGGGNRFYNEQFF. In DNA, the CDR3 is TGTGCCGGCAGTGTAGGAGGGGGCAACCGGTTCTACAATGAGCAGTTCTTC. The full variable domain, with the rest looked up from reference TRBV9 and TRBJ2-1, is DSGVTQTPKHLITATGQRVTLRCSPRSGDLSVYWYQQSLDQGLQFLIQYYNGEERAKGNILERFSAQQFPDLHSELNLSSLELGDSALYFCAGSVGGGNRFYNEQFFGPGTRLTVL.

In its sample, this clonotype was seen a few times. The V and J genes are TRBV7-9 and TRBJ1-1; D ambiguous. The CDR3 consists of 14 residues. CDR1 is SEHNR and CDR2 is FQNEAQ in the germline V gene (reference sequence). V was trimmed by 1 base and J by 10 bases, leaving 16 bases between them. This CDR3 reads CASSLGLVEIGAFF. The CDR3 coding sequence is TGTGCCAGCAGCTTAGGCCTGGTGGAGATAGGAGCTTTCTTT.

This clonotype has at least ten counts. The CDR3 reads CASSLGEGMGSPQHF. The DNA for the CDR3 is TGCGCCAGCAGCTTGGGAGAGGGTATGGGGAGCCCCCAGCATTTT. The chain couples TRBV5-1 to TRBJ1-5; no clear D gene. V gave up 0 bases and J gave up 10 bases, with 17 bases separating them. Germline assignment: CDR1 SGHRS and CDR2 YFSETQ. The length of the CDR3 is 15 residues.

In its sample, this clonotype was seen many times. Here the CDR3 reads CSARGLTGANVLTF. The CDR3 DNA is TGCAGTGCTAGAGGGTTGACTGGGGCCAACGTCCTGACTTTC. The chain carries TRBV20-1 and TRBJ2-6, with unresolved D. Germline V gene data show CDR1 as DFQATT and CDR2 as SNEGSKA (reference sequence). CDR3 length: 14 amino acids. The ends were cut back, 1 base at V and 2 bases at J, with 6 bases in the middle.

This clonotype came up many times. This sequence joins TRBV9 and TRBJ1-1; no clear D. Per germline, CDR1 SGDLS and CDR2 YYNGEE. The CDR3 is made up of 12 amino acids. V was trimmed by 0 bases and J by 5 bases, leaving 5 bases between them. CDR3 sequence reads: CASSVVETEAFF. In nucleotides, the CDR3 is TGTGCCAGCAGCGTAGTAGAGACTGAAGCTTTCTTT.

This clonotype has at least ten counts. The CDR3 protein is CASSQERSSGSDEQFF. CDR3 DNA: TGTGCCAGCAGCCAAGAGAGATCTAGCGGGAGCGATGAGCAGTTCTTC. The chain carries TRBV3-1 and TRBJ2-1; TRBD2 matches 10 bases. Germline CDR1 LGHDT, CDR2 YNNKEL (reference sequence). V gave up 0 bases and J gave up 8 bases; unmatched junction bases: 7. This CDR3 has 16 residues.

This clonotype was found many times. The chain employs TRBV7-2 and TRBJ2-7, with D tentatively TRBD1 (6 bases). Germline V gene data show CDR1 as SGHTA and CDR2 as FQGNSA. CDR3 length equals 17 residues. V was clipped by 3 bases and J by 0 bases, with 18 bases between them. The CDR3 sequence: CASSLVRTAVLSYEQYF. CDR3 DNA: TGTGCCAGCAGCTTGGTTAGGACAGCCGTACTCTCCTACGAGCAGTACTTC.

The sample holds many counts of this clonotype. The J gene is TRBJ1-4, the V gene TRBV15; D uncertain. The length of the CDR3 is 15 residues. Per the germline V gene, CDR1 is LNHNV and CDR2 is YYDKDF (reference sequence). The V end lost 0 bases, the J end lost 7 bases, and 12 bases lay between the germline ends. For the CDR3, the DNA is TGTGCCACCAGCAGAGATCGATCTAGCGGTGAAAAACTGTTTTTT. Translated: CATSRDRSSGEKLFF.

Many counts were recorded for this clonotype. This chain uses TRBV6-1 with TRBJ2-3, with D possibly TRBD2 on 7 matching bases. V shed 8 bases and J shed 2 bases, with 17 bases lying between them. The CDR3 spans 15 residues. Germline CDR1 MNHNS, CDR2 SASEGT. Here the CDR3 reads CASARGGAFTDTQYF. The DNA of the CDR3 is TGTGCCAGCGCCAGAGGGGGGGCCTTCACAGATACGCAGTATTTT.

The chain couples TRBV12-3 or TRBV12-4 to TRBJ1-5, with D perhaps TRBD1 (5 bases). CDR3 length: 14 residues. Between the trimmed V and J ends, which lost 3 bases and 5 bases, there was a span of 11 bases. CDR3 residues: CASSFGGRDQPQHF. In DNA, the CDR3 is TGTGCCAGCAGTTTTGGCGGCAGGGATCAGCCCCAGCATTTT.

The chain combines TRBV7-2 with TRBJ1-3; D is ambiguous. This CDR3 has 16 amino acids. In germline, CDR1 is SGHTA, CDR2 FQGNSA. The V end was cut by 2 bases, the J end by 0 bases, with 11 bases between. CDR3 in DNA: TGTGCCAGCAGCTTACAACAGAGCACCTCTGGAAACACCATATATTTT. Its translation is CASSLQQSTSGNTIYF.

The V and J genes are TRBV11-2 and TRBJ1-5; 10 bases line up with TRBD1. Germline CDR1 and CDR2: SGHAT and FQNNGV. J lost 3 bases, V lost 1 base, and 12 bases had no gene match. The CDR3 has 19 amino acids. The CDR3 region is CASSLGDRETGGDNQPQHF. The CDR3 DNA sequence: TGTGCCAGCAGCTTAGGGGACCGGGAGACAGGGGGCGACAATCAGCCCCAGCATTTT.

This clonotype was detected ten times or more. The chain has TRBV20-1 and TRBJ2-7; TRBD2 agrees at 10 bases. Unmatched junction bases numbered 14, after V lost 3 bases and J lost 0 bases. This CDR3 spans 18 amino acids. Germline CDR1 DFQATT, CDR2 SNEGSKA (reference sequence). DNA for the CDR3: TGCAGTGCTAGGCCGAAAATCCCACTAGCGGGAAGCTCCTACGAGCAGTACTTC. This codes for CSARPKIPLAGSSYEQYF.

The gene calls are TRBV29-1 and TRBJ2-7; possibly TRBD1 or TRBD2 for D (5 bases each). V was trimmed by 8 bases and J by 7 bases, leaving 15 bases between them. CDR3 length: 11 residues. Germline CDR1 reads SQVTM; CDR2 reads ANQGSEA. The CDR3 DNA is TGCAGCATAAGGGACGTGGGGGAGCAGTACTTC. This gives the protein CSIRDVGEQYF.

This clonotype was counted between two and nine times. The rearrangement joins TRBV20-1 to TRBJ2-4; possibly TRBD2 for D (5 bases). Germline CDR1 is DFQATT and CDR2 is SNEGSKA (reference sequence). V lost 2 bases, J lost 0 bases, and 11 bases lay in between. The CDR3 runs to 15 residues. CDR3 sequence (DNA): TGCAGTGCTAGACGTGGGGAGCTAGCCAAAAACATTCAGTACTTC. Protein product: CSARRGELAKNIQYF.

This clonotype has just a few counts. The V and J genes are TRBV20-1 and TRBJ2-1; D unclear. Germline values: CDR1 DFQATT, CDR2 SNEGSKA (reference sequence). V lost 4 bases, J lost 3 bases, and 22 bases lay in between. The CDR3 spans 17 residues. CDR3 region: CSAKKRPGGTVYNEQFF. As DNA, the CDR3 is TGCAGTGCTAAAAAGAGACCCGGTGGCACCGTCTACAATGAGCAGTTCTTC.

This clonotype was seen a handful of times. This chain uses TRBV7-9 with TRBJ2-3; 12 bases fit TRBD1. Germline-derived CDR1 and CDR2 are SEHNR and FQNEAQ (reference sequence). With V trimmed by 5 bases and J by 4 bases, 7 bases remained unmatched. This CDR3 contains 16 residues. The CDR3 DNA sequence: TGTGCCAGCAGCCCCGGGACAGGGGGCCGACCAGATACGCAGTATTTT. It is translated as CASSPGTGGRPDTQYF.

Ten or more counts support this clonotype. The rearrangement links TRBV5-1 to TRBJ2-2, with 7 bases aligning to TRBD1. Germline V CDR1 and CDR2: SGHRS, YFSETQ. This CDR3 comprises 17 residues. The ends lost 2 bases at V and 2 bases at J; junction bases unmatched: 9. CDR3 residues: CASSFRGAGGNTGELFF. The CDR3 DNA follows: TGCGCCAGCAGCTTCAGGGGCGCAGGGGGAAACACCGGGGAGCTGTTTTTT.

This rearrangement joins TRBV5-1 to TRBJ1-2, with D maybe TRBD1 (5 bases). Per the germline V gene, CDR1 is SGHRS and CDR2 is YFSETQ. The length of the CDR3 is 15 residues. V lost 3 bases to trimming and J lost 4 bases, with 16 bases between them. The CDR3 spells CASSSGAAGVYGYTF. CDR3 coding DNA: TGCGCCAGCAGCTCTGGGGCAGCGGGGGTCTATGGCTACACCTTC.

There are many counts of this clonotype. The V call is TRBV6-1, the J call TRBJ2-5; D might be TRBD2 (6 bases). Trimming removed 6 bases from V and 4 bases from J, with 15 bases in between. The V gene's germline CDR1 is MNHNS and CDR2 SASEGT. This CDR3 region has 14 residues. This CDR3 is CASSGTPRGETQYF. The CDR3 nucleotides are TGTGCCAGCAGCGGGACTCCGAGGGGAGAGACCCAGTACTTC.

Ten or more counts support this clonotype. The chain has TRBV24-1 and TRBJ2-1; 13 bases fit TRBD2. Germline V gene sequence: CDR1 KGHDR, CDR2 SFDVKD. The J segment lost 15 bases and the V segment lost 0 bases, leaving 7 bases of the junction unmatched. The CDR3 contains 15 residues. CDR3 bases: TGTGCCACCAGTGATTTGCGAACTAGCGGGAGGGGTTTGTTCTTC. Translated: CATSDLRTSGRGLFF.

In this sample, this clonotype turned up many times. The V and J genes are TRBV20-1 and TRBJ1-2, with 7 bases lining up with TRBD1. Germline V gives CDR1 DFQATT, CDR2 SNEGSKA (reference sequence). This CDR3 has 11 residues. CDR3 amino acids: CRGQAGNGYTF. DNA for the CDR3: TGCAGAGGACAGGCCGGGAATGGCTACACCTTC.

The sample holds a few counts of this clonotype. The chain combines TRBV20-1 with TRBJ2-5; 9 nucleotides align to TRBD2. This CDR3 comprises 16 residues. The trim removed 5 bases at V and 3 bases at J, leaving 13 bases unmatched. Germline CDR1 is DFQATT and CDR2 is SNEGSKA (reference sequence). The CDR3 DNA is TGCAGTGCTTCCCCCATGCTGGCGGGGGGGGAAGAGACCCAGTACTTC. It is translated as CSASPMLAGGEETQYF.

This chain links TRBV6-2 or TRBV6-3 with TRBJ2-7; D possibly uses TRBD1 or TRBD2 (5 bases each). Germline CDR1 MNHEY, CDR2 SVGEGT. CDR3 length: 16 amino acids. The ends were cut back, 5 bases at V and 5 bases at J, with 22 bases in the middle. CDR3 region: CASSPSRLGRFHEQYF. CDR3 nucleotide sequence: TGTGCCAGCAGTCCATCACGCTTGGGACGGTTCCACGAGCAGTACTTC.

This clonotype was found many times. The rearrangement uses TRBV29-1 and TRBJ2-1, with TRBD2 identical over 7 bases. The CDR3 runs to 12 residues. The J segment lost 4 bases and the V segment lost 4 bases, leaving 1 base of the junction unmatched. Per the germline V gene, CDR1 is SQVTM and CDR2 is ANQGSEA. CDR3 sequence (DNA): TGCAGCGTTGGGGGGGGGTACAATGAGCAGTTCTTC. Its protein is CSVGGGYNEQFF.